The 18 T cell receptor beta chains reported below all come from one sample, sequenced in a study of shared clonotypes between healthy human individuals. Using immunoSEQ multiplex PCR, the repertoire was profiled, and TCRdb retains in-frame clones only, with some absent. Of around 700,000 clones listed, 92% were seen once; the top ten hold 20% to 25%. Naive CD8 cells comprised CD45RO-negative, CCR7-positively selected cells, excluding terminally differentiated effector memory CD45RA+ cells. Sample: naive CD8+ T cells sorted from blood. The receptors stem from a man aged 25-40 years in good health.

Written as DNA, the CDR3 is TGTGCCAGCAGCTGGAAACTCACCTATTTCTACGAGCAGTACTTC. It translates to CASSWKLTYFYEQYF. The J gene is TRBJ2-7, the V gene TRBV27; D remains unclear. This CDR3 is built from 15 residues. Trimming took off 6 bases at V and 3 bases at J, with 18 bases between the two ends. Germline CDR1 is MNHEY and CDR2 is SMNVEV (reference sequence).

This clone was seen just once. The same CDR3 can be traced to other DNA sequences in this sample. This chain connects TRBV11-3 to TRBJ2-5, with D possibly called TRBD1 or TRBD2 (5 bases each). Germline V lookup: CDR1 SGHNT, CDR2 YENEEA. Trimming took 2 bases from V and 3 from J, leaving 7 bases between them. The CDR3 is 13 amino acids. The chain's CDR3 is CASSLRGEETQYF. For the CDR3, the DNA is TGTGCCAGCAGCTTAAGGGGAGAAGAGACCCAGTACTTC.

V gene TRBV10-3 combines with J gene TRBJ2-7, with 13 bases identical to TRBD2. Per the germline V gene, CDR1 is ENHRY and CDR2 is SYGVKD. The CDR3 is made up of 15 amino acids. V lost 5 bases to trimming and J lost 2 bases; unmatched junction nucleotides: 3. The CDR3 region is CAISSGLAGAYEQYF. The CDR3 nucleotides are TGTGCCATCAGTTCTGGACTAGCGGGGGCCTACGAGCAGTACTTC.

The chain has TRBV5-5 and TRBJ2-7, with TRBD1 as a possible D gene (5 bases). V was cut by 1 base and J by 1 base, with 9 bases left in between. The CDR3 runs 14 residues. Germline-derived CDR1 and CDR2 are SGHKS and YYEKEE (reference sequence). The CDR3 coding sequence is TGTGCCAGCAGCTTGTCAGGGATATCCTACGAGCAGTACTTC. It specifies CASSLSGISYEQYF.

The rearrangement uses TRBV7-9 and TRBJ2-3; D ambiguous. The V gene lost 1 base and the J gene lost 6 bases, with 14 bases spanning the gap. Germline V gives CDR1 SEHNR, CDR2 FQNEAQ (reference sequence). This CDR3 spans 15 amino acids. DNA of the CDR3: TGTGCCAGCAGCTTAGTCGAGGCTGCCCAGGATACGCAGTATTTT. As protein: CASSLVEAAQDTQYF.

Here the CDR3 reads CASSVLDRLNTEAFF. CDR3 bases: TGTGCCAGCAGCGTACTGGACAGATTGAACACTGAAGCTTTCTTT. The V call is TRBV9, the J call TRBJ1-1, with a possible D match to TRBD1 (6 bases). V was pared by 1 base and J by 0 bases, with 10 bases between. This CDR3 is built from 15 residues. The germline V gene encodes CDR1 SGDLS and CDR2 YYNGEE.

This rearrangement joins TRBV6-6 to TRBJ1-4; possibly TRBD1 for D (5 bases). The CDR3 is 14 residues long. V was trimmed by 2 bases and J by 7 bases, leaving 11 bases between them. The germline V gene has CDR1 MNHNY and CDR2 SVGAGI (reference sequence). The CDR3 loop is CASSYRGGREKLFF. CDR3 DNA sequence: TGTGCCAGCAGTTACAGGGGAGGGCGTGAAAAACTGTTTTTT.

The J gene is TRBJ1-5, the V gene TRBV25-1; no definite D call. V was clipped by 3 bases and J by 4 bases, with 7 bases between them. The CDR3 loop spans 13 amino acids. Germline V gene data show CDR1 as MGHDK and CDR2 as SYGVNS. The CDR3 spells CASSDKINQPQHF. The CDR3 bases are TGTGCCAGCAGTGACAAGATTAATCAGCCCCAGCATTTT. The variable domain in full, completed from reference TRBV25-1 and TRBJ1-5, reads EADIYQTPRYLVIGTGKKITLECSQTMGHDKMYWYQQDPGMELHLIHYSYGVNSTEKGDLSSESTVSRIRTEHFPLTLESARPSHTSQYLCASSDKINQPQHFGDGTRLSIL.

V usage is TRBV28 and J usage is TRBJ2-2; 8 positions agree with TRBD2. Germline loops: CDR1 MDHEN, CDR2 SYDVKM. This CDR3 spans 14 amino acids. V dropped 7 bases and J dropped 3; count of bases not matched to a gene: 4. CDR3 nucleotide sequence: TGTGCCAGCAAGGTAGCGGGACACACCGGGGAGCTGTTTTTT. It encodes CASKVAGHTGELFF. The full variable domain, in which reference TRBV28 and TRBJ2-2 provide the parts outside the CDR3, is DVKVTQSSRYLVKRTGEKVFLECVQDMDHENMFWYRQDPGLGLRLIYFSYDVKMKEKGDIPEGYSVSREKKERFSLILESASTNQTSMYLCASKVAGHTGELFFGEGSRLTVL.

The chain recombines TRBV30 with TRBJ2-5; possibly TRBD2 for D (6 bases). V lost 4 bases to trimming and J lost 0 bases, with 12 bases between them. CDR3 size: 14 residues. Looked up from germline, CDR1 is GTSNPN and CDR2 is SVGIG (reference sequence). The CDR3 DNA is TGTGCCTGGACGGCGGGGCAAAACCAAGAGACCCAGTACTTC. Translation: CAWTAGQNQETQYF.

The chain recombines TRBV4-2 with TRBJ2-1; the D gene is possibly TRBD2 (6 bases). Germline lookup yields CDR1 LGHNA and CDR2 YNFKEQ. The CDR3 sequence is 16 residues long. The germline V and J ends were trimmed by 0 bases and 2 bases, with 11 bases remaining between them. CDR3 sequence reads: CASSQDSGGAYNEQFF. CDR3 coding DNA: TGTGCCAGCAGCCAAGATAGCGGAGGAGCCTACAATGAGCAGTTCTTC.

This clone has a single count. V usage is TRBV27 and J usage is TRBJ2-3; 9 bases agree with TRBD1. Trimming removed 8 bases from V and 4 bases from J; junction bases left unmatched: 13. CDR3 length equals 16 residues. Germline CDR1 is MNHEY and CDR2 is SMNVEV (reference sequence). Here the CDR3 DNA reads TGTGCCAGCTGGAAGAGTATGGGACAGGGCTCAGATACGCAGTATTTT. Residues: CASWKSMGQGSDTQYF.

This clone was detected a few times. This rearrangement joins TRBV4-3 to TRBJ1-3, with no clear D. The CDR3 is 15 amino acids. The germline gives CDR1 LGHNA, CDR2 YSLEER. V was clipped by 4 bases and J by 0 bases, with 10 bases between them. CDR3 nucleotides: TGCGCCAGCAGCCCCGGAACCAACTCTGGAAACACCATATATTTT. Its protein product is CASSPGTNSGNTIYF.

J is TRBJ2-3 and V is TRBV5-1, with TRBD2 identical over 10 bases. V trimming: 5 bases; J trimming: 2 bases; junction bases outside the gene matches: 5. CDR1 is SGHRS, CDR2 YFSETQ, per germline. This CDR3 spans 15 amino acids. CDR3 in amino acids: CASREGLADTDTQYF. DNA for the CDR3: TGCGCCAGCAGGGAAGGACTAGCGGACACAGATACGCAGTATTTT. The complete variable domain, with remaining parts taken from reference TRBV5-1 and TRBJ2-3, reads KAGVTQTPRYLIKTRGQQVTLSCSPISGHRSVSWYQQTPGQGLQFLFEYFSETQRNKGNFPGRFSGRQFSNSRSEMNVSTLELGDSALYLCASREGLADTDTQYFGPGTRLTVL.

The V and J genes are TRBV5-1 and TRBJ2-2; weak D call: TRBD2 (6 bases). Trimming took 0 bases from V and 8 from J, leaving 14 bases between them. Germline loops: CDR1 SGHRS, CDR2 YFSETQ. The CDR3 has 15 residues. The CDR3: CASSLVEGEVGELFF. As DNA, the CDR3 is TGCGCCAGCAGCTTGGTGGAGGGCGAGGTTGGGGAGCTGTTTTTT.

The rearrangement links TRBV4-1 to TRBJ2-1; the match to TRBD2 covers 10 bases. V dropped 8 bases and J dropped 6; count of bases not matched to a gene: 7. CDR3 length: 14 residues. Germline CDR1 is MGHRA and CDR2 is YSYEKL. The CDR3 sequence is CASSLAGEGNEQFF. The CDR3, as DNA: TGCGCCAGCTCCCTAGCGGGAGAAGGCAATGAGCAGTTCTTC.

The chain has TRBV27 and TRBJ2-7, with no clear D. Germline V lookup: CDR1 MNHEY, CDR2 SMNVEV (reference sequence). CDR3 length: 15 amino acids. V was cut by 4 bases and J by 0 bases, with 13 bases left in between. The DNA for the CDR3 is TGTGCCAGCAGTTCGGCGGCCGGCTACTCCTACGAGCAGTACTTC. Amino acids: CASSSAAGYSYEQYF.

In this sample, this clone turned up once. The identical CDR3 is also encoded by other nucleotide sequences in the sample. This sequence joins TRBV27 and TRBJ2-2; tentative D call: TRBD2 (6 bases). V dropped 0 bases and J dropped 6 bases, with 8 bases sitting between them. Germline V CDR1 and CDR2: MNHEY, SMNVEV (reference sequence). CDR3 length equals 14 residues. CDR3 in DNA: TGTGCCAGCAGTTTATCGCGGGGCTCCGGGGAGCTGTTTTTT. Amino acids: CASSLSRGSGELFF.